This T cell receptor (beta chain) is from a study of blood T cell repertoires in COVID-19. Study information: The analysed material was cDNA or gDNA that came from T cells, B-cell-depleted T cells, or PBMCs.

This clone came up once. TCRdb keeps only in-frame clones here, not all; method: immunoSEQ multiplex PCR. Found here are about 120,000 clones, about four fifths of them singletons; the top ten hold approximately 16%. This CDR3 is 12 amino acids long. V shed 4 bases and J shed 3 bases, with 7 bases lying between them. The germline V gene encodes CDR1 SQVTM and CDR2 ANQGSEA. The chain has TRBV29-1 and TRBJ1-5; tentatively, D is TRBD1 (5 bases). Sequencing was performed on peripheral blood. This TCR was recovered from a man aged 55 to 70 with active or convalescent COVID-19. The CDR3 loop is CSVGQLNQPQHF. The CDR3 nucleotides are TGCAGCGTTGGACAGCTCAATCAGCCCCAGCATTTT.